The 27 T cell receptor beta chains in this list originate from one sample, sequenced in a study of control samples from healthy donors and cancer patients. The protocol was immunoSEQ multiplex PCR, while the TCRdb copy is restricted to in-frame clones and leaves out a portion. The sample holds 150,000 or so clones; 80% to 95% are singletons and the top ten take more than 5%. The sequencing sample was made of blood. The receptors stem from a man aged 18 to 29 in good health.

The chain has TRBV6-5 and TRBJ2-1; the D gene is possibly TRBD2 (5 bases). Trimming took 6 bases from V and 3 from J, leaving 9 bases between them. Per germline, CDR1 MNHEY and CDR2 SVGAGI. The CDR3 has 13 residues. The CDR3 nucleotides are TGTGCCAGCAGGACTACCTACTACAATGAGCAGTTCTTC. It specifies CASRTTYYNEQFF.

This chain uses TRBV7-2 with TRBJ2-7; unclear D gene. The CDR3 has 14 residues. Between the trimmed V and J ends, which lost 2 bases and 0 bases, there was a span of 8 bases. Germline V gene data show CDR1 as SGHTA and CDR2 as FQGNSA. The CDR3 region has the DNA TGTGCCAGCAGCTTAAGACGGGCCTCCTACGAGCAGTACTTC. Its translation: CASSLRRASYEQYF.

This chain links TRBV5-1 with TRBJ2-7, with 9 bases that match TRBD2. Unmatched junction bases numbered 7, after V lost 4 bases and J lost 2 bases. Germline values: CDR1 SGHRS, CDR2 YFSETQ. The CDR3 totals 15 residues. This CDR3 reads CASSLRPSGAYEQYF. CDR3 nucleotide sequence: TGCGCCAGCAGCCTACGACCTAGCGGGGCCTACGAGCAGTACTTC.

This chain joins TRBV15 and TRBJ1-1; 11 bases agree with TRBD1. The length of the CDR3 is 15 residues. J lost 5 bases, V lost 5 bases, and 7 bases had no gene match. The V gene's germline CDR1 is LNHNV and CDR2 YYDKDF (reference sequence). CDR3 DNA sequence: TGTGCCACCAGCCGAAGGGACAGGGGGTGGACTGAAGCTTTCTTT. Translation gives CATSRRDRGWTEAFF.

This clone was found once. The V and J genes are TRBV27 and TRBJ2-1, with 12 bases fitting TRBD2. V lost 5 bases and J lost 3; bases outside the gene matches: 5. CDR3 length: 16 residues. CDR1 and CDR2 from the germline V gene are MNHEY and SMNVEV (reference sequence). The CDR3: CASSPRTSGVYNEQFF. The CDR3 region has the DNA TGTGCCAGCAGTCCCCGGACTAGCGGGGTCTACAATGAGCAGTTCTTC.

The rearrangement joins TRBV7-9 to TRBJ2-1; no definite D call. The CDR3 spans 12 residues. Germline CDR1 SEHNR, CDR2 FQNEAQ (reference sequence). V lost 1 base, J lost 10 bases, and 8 bases lay in between. The CDR3 reads CASSLGVSEQFF. CDR3 in DNA: TGTGCCAGCAGCTTAGGGGTTAGCGAGCAGTTCTTC.

V and J are TRBV6-2 or TRBV6-3 and TRBJ2-3; D is perhaps TRBD1 or TRBD2 (5 bases each). CDR1 and CDR2 from the germline V gene are MNHEY and SVGEGT. The CDR3 runs 17 residues. The ends were cut back, 4 bases at V and 0 bases at J, with 17 bases in the middle. The CDR3 DNA is TGTGCCAGCAGTTTGGGGGTAGAAACAACTAGCACAGATACGCAGTATTTT. It specifies CASSLGVETTSTDTQYF.

This chain uses TRBV21-1 with TRBJ2-1; TRBD2, the D gene given by the table, was not confirmed from the DNA. TRBV21-1 is a recognized pseudogene. This CDR3 region has 16 residues. In DNA form, the CDR3 reads TGTGCCAGCAGCAAGTCGGCTAGCGGGAGTAGCTATGAGCAGTTCTTC. It translates to CASSKSASGSSYEQFF.

This clone was recorded once. The V and J genes are TRBV6-2 or TRBV6-3 and TRBJ1-6; D remains unclear. The CDR3 sequence is 12 residues long. Trimming pared 4 bases from V and 14 bases from J, leaving 12 bases between. The V gene's germline CDR1 is MNHEY and CDR2 SVGEGT. This chain's CDR3 is CASSSTSVTLHF. The CDR3 DNA is TGTGCCAGCAGTTCTACCTCAGTCACCCTCCACTTT.

The chain has TRBV7-9 and TRBJ2-1, with 12 bases aligning to TRBD2. V lost 5 bases and J lost 2; bases outside the gene matches: 4. Germline-derived CDR1 and CDR2 are SEHNR and FQNEAQ (reference sequence). The CDR3 loop spans 16 amino acids. CDR3 nucleotides: TGTGCCAGCAGCCCGACTAGCGGGAGTACCTACAATGAGCAGTTCTTC. Its protein product is CASSPTSGSTYNEQFF.

The chain has TRBV11-2 and TRBJ2-3; no clear D. CDR1 and CDR2 (germline): SGHAT, FQNNGV. This CDR3 spans 17 amino acids. The V end lost 1 base, the J end lost 0 bases, and 14 bases lay between the germline ends. The DNA for the CDR3 is TGTGCCAGCAGCTTAGGTGGTAGGGCCACTAGCACAGATACGCAGTATTTT. This codes for CASSLGGRATSTDTQYF.

The chain carries TRBV12-3 or TRBV12-4 and TRBJ1-1; possible D gene TRBD1, 6 bases. This CDR3 is 13 amino acids long. V lost 3 bases and J lost 3, with 8 bases in between. In nucleotides, the CDR3 is TGTGCCAGCAGTTTGTCAGGGGACACTGAAGCTTTCTTT. Translating gives CASSLSGDTEAFF.

This clone has just one count. The chain carries TRBV5-1 and TRBJ1-4, with TRBD1 identical over 7 bases. The CDR3 spans 17 residues. Germline trimming cut 0 bases from V and 1 base from J; bases unmatched to any gene: 6. The germline V gene encodes CDR1 SGHRS and CDR2 YFSETQ. CDR3 in DNA: TGCGCCAGCAGCTTGGCCCCAGGGGGGGAAACTAATGAAAAACTGTTTTTT. It specifies CASSLAPGGETNEKLFF.

This clone was recorded a few times. The rearrangement uses TRBV3-1 (or the pseudogene TRBV3-2) and TRBJ2-6; unclear D gene. Trimming shortened V by 0 bases and J by 4 bases, and 4 bases separated the two germline ends. There are 14 residues in the CDR3. The V gene's germline CDR1 is LGHDT and CDR2 YNNKEL (reference sequence). CDR3 DNA sequence: TGTGCCAGCAGCCAAGAACCCGGGGCCAACGTCCTGACTTTC. It specifies CASSQEPGANVLTF.

V is TRBV6-5 and J is TRBJ2-1; TRBD2 aligns across 13 bases. J gave up 5 bases and V 8 bases, and 6 bases lay outside the gene matches. Germline assignment: CDR1 MNHEY and CDR2 SVGAGI. The CDR3 contains 15 residues. The CDR3 DNA follows: TGTGCCAGCTTAAGGACTAGCGGGGGTGACAATGAGCAGTTCTTC. Translated, it gives CASLRTSGGDNEQFF.

The chain recombines TRBV9 with TRBJ2-1, with D perhaps TRBD2 (6 bases). Germline-derived CDR1 and CDR2 are SGDLS and YYNGEE. V lost 0 bases, J lost 0 bases, and 10 bases lay in between. CDR3 length: 16 residues. CDR3 bases: TGTGCCAGCAGCGTAGATGGGAGGAGCTCCTACAATGAGCAGTTCTTC. It specifies CASSVDGRSSYNEQFF.

This chain uses TRBV27 with TRBJ1-1; D is unclear. Trimming cost V 3 bases and J 1 base, with 6 bases left between them. Germline V gene data show CDR1 as MNHEY and CDR2 as SMNVEV (reference sequence). The CDR3 extends over 13 amino acids. CDR3 amino acids: CASSLARNTEAFF. The CDR3 region has the DNA TGTGCCAGCAGTTTGGCGAGGAACACTGAAGCTTTCTTT.

The V and J genes are TRBV7-9 and TRBJ1-6; unclear D gene. The CDR3 consists of 14 residues. Germline V CDR1 and CDR2: SEHNR, FQNEAQ (reference sequence). Trimming took off 5 bases at V and 16 bases at J, with 21 bases between the two ends. The CDR3 loop reads CASSPSIEGSRLHF. In DNA, the CDR3 is TGTGCCAGCAGCCCCAGTATTGAGGGTTCGAGACTCCACTTT.

This sequence joins TRBV7-2 and TRBJ1-2, with 7 bases aligning to TRBD1. Per the germline V gene, CDR1 is SGHTA and CDR2 is FQGNSA. CDR3 length equals 15 residues. V lost 2 bases and J lost 0; bases outside the gene matches: 3. CDR3 sequence (DNA): TGTGCCAGCAGCTTACAAGGGGGCCCTAACTATGGCTACACCTTC. Residues: CASSLQGGPNYGYTF.

This sequence joins TRBV4-1 and TRBJ1-6; D perhaps matches TRBD1 (6 bases). Per germline, CDR1 MGHRA and CDR2 YSYEKL. The CDR3 runs to 14 residues. Between the trimmed V and J ends, which lost 3 bases and 7 bases, there was a span of 10 bases. The CDR3 is CASSHADRNSPLHF. In DNA, the CDR3 is TGCGCCAGCAGCCACGCGGACAGAAATTCACCCCTCCACTTT.

The rearrangement links TRBV7-2 to TRBJ1-1, with D unclear. V shed 6 bases and J shed 7 bases, with 12 bases lying between them. The V gene's germline CDR1 is SGHTA and CDR2 FQGNSA. The CDR3 loop spans 12 amino acids. The CDR3 is CASSPAHNEAFF. Here the CDR3 DNA reads TGTGCCAGCAGTCCAGCACACAATGAAGCTTTCTTT.

The chain uses TRBV6-5 and TRBJ2-2, with TRBD1 as a possible D gene (6 bases). Germline-derived CDR1 and CDR2 are MNHEY and SVGAGI. Trimming pared 4 bases from V and 1 base from J, leaving 10 bases between. This CDR3 comprises 15 residues. CDR3 amino acids: CASSFDRRNTGELFF. In DNA form, the CDR3 reads TGTGCCAGCAGTTTCGACAGGAGGAACACCGGGGAGCTGTTTTTT.

The chain is built from TRBV4-2 and TRBJ2-7, with 13 bases lining up with TRBD2. The germline gives CDR1 LGHNA, CDR2 YNFKEQ. The CDR3 spans 15 residues. The trim removed 1 base at V and 6 bases at J, leaving 3 bases unmatched. CDR3 in amino acids: CASSQGLAGGLEQYF. The CDR3 bases are TGTGCCAGCAGCCAAGGACTAGCGGGAGGACTCGAGCAGTACTTC.

CDR3 sequence reads: CASSGFLTSETQYF. The CDR3, as DNA: TGCGCCAGCAGTGGGTTTCTAACATCGGAGACCCAGTACTTC. The chain carries TRBV4-3 and TRBJ2-5; unclear D gene. Trimming pared 6 bases from V and 5 bases from J, leaving 16 bases between. The length of the CDR3 is 14 residues. Germline-derived CDR1 and CDR2 are LGHNA and YSLEER.

The CDR3 reads CASSLALETQYF. The CDR3 nucleotides are TGTGCCAGCAGCTTGGCCTTAGAGACCCAGTACTTC. The chain carries TRBV5-4 and TRBJ2-5; D ambiguous. Germline lookup yields CDR1 SGHNT and CDR2 YYREEE (reference sequence). V lost 0 bases to trimming and J lost 4 bases, with 4 bases between them. CDR3 length: 12 amino acids.

CDR3 nucleotides: TGCGCCAGCAGCTTGGCCTACAGCGGACCTTTCTACGAGCAGTACTTC. Amino acid sequence: CASSLAYSGPFYEQYF. The chain joins TRBV5-1 to TRBJ2-7, with D perhaps TRBD2 (5 bases). CDR1 is SGHRS and CDR2 is YFSETQ in the germline V gene. This CDR3 has 16 amino acids. V lost 0 bases to trimming and J lost 3 bases, with 16 bases between them.

This rearrangement joins TRBV30 to TRBJ2-7; D possibly uses TRBD1 or TRBD2 (5 bases each). V lost 3 bases and J lost 3, with 12 bases in between. This CDR3 is 13 amino acids long. Germline V gives CDR1 GTSNPN, CDR2 SVGIG (reference sequence). CDR3 loop: CAWSGDGNYEQYF. CDR3 DNA: TGTGCCTGGAGCGGGGACGGTAACTACGAGCAGTACTTC.